The subject of this entry is one T cell receptor (beta chain). Its cognate antigen is unknown. V was pared by 6 bases and J by 3 bases, with 4 bases of the junction left unmatched. CDR3 length: 15 amino acids. From germline, CDR1 is ENHRY and CDR2 SYGVKD. This record belongs to a study of CD4 T cell repertoires in COVID-19. About the study: After 10 days of IL-2 expansion, CFSE-low cells were relabeled and restimulated with other coronavirus spikes.

Using immunoSEQ multiplex PCR, the repertoire was profiled, and TCRdb retains in-frame clones only, with some absent. Seen here are around 7,800 clones, around 84% observed once, and the top ten hold approximately 2.3%. Whole-study findings and limits: Several top expanded SARS-CoV-2-reactive clonotypes were shared by two or three memory subsets. SARS-CoV and/or HKU1 spike cultures shared between 7 and 25% of SARS-CoV-2 clonotypes.

No culture step preceded sequencing of the ex vivo isolated memory T cells. The chain carries TRBV10-3 and TRBJ2-1, with TRBD2 identical over 11 bases. Sequenced here: effector memory CD4+ T cells from blood, sampled before the COVID-19 pandemic. The sequence was obtained from a human donor who had COVID-19. In nucleotides, the CDR3 is TGTGCCATCAGCGCCGGGACTAGCGGCTACAATGAGCAGTTCTTC. Translating it yields CAISAGTSGYNEQFF.